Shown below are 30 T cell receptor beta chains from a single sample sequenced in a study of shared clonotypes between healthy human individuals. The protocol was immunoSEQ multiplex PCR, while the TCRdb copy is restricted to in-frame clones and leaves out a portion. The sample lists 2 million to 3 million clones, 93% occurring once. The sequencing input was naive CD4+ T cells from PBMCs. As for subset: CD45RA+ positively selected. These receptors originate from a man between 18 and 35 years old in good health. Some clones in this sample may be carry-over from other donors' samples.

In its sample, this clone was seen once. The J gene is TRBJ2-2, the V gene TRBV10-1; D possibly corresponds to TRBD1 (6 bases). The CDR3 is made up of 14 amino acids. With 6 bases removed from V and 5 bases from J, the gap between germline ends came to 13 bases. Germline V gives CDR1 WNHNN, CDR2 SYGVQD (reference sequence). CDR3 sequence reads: CASRPSQGTGELFF. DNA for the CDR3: TGCGCCAGCAGACCCTCTCAGGGGACCGGGGAGCTGTTTTTT.

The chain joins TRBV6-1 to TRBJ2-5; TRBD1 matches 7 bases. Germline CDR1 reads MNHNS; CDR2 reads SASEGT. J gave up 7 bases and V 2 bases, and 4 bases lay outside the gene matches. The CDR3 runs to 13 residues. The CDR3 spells CASSESHRGTQYF. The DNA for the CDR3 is TGTGCCAGCAGTGAAAGCCACAGGGGGACCCAGTACTTC.

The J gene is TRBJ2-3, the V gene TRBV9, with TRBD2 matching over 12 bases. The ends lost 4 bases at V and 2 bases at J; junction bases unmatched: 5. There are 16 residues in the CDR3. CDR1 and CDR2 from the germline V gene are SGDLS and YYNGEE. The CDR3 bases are TGTGCCAGCAGCATCCGGACTAGCGGGACCACAGATACGCAGTATTTT. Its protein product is CASSIRTSGTTDTQYF.

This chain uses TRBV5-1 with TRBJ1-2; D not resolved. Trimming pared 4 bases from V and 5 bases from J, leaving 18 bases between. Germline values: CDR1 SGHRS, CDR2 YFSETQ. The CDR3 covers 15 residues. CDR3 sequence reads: CASSPGVRQAYGYTF. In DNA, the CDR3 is TGCGCCAGCAGCCCCGGGGTGAGGCAGGCTTATGGCTACACCTTC.

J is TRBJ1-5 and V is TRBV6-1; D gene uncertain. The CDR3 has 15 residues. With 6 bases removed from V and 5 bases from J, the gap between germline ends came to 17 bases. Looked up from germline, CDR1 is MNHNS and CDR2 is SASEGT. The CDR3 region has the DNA TGTGCCAGCAGCGCCTTGGGAGGTCGTGATCAGCCCCAGCATTTT. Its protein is CASSALGGRDQPQHF.

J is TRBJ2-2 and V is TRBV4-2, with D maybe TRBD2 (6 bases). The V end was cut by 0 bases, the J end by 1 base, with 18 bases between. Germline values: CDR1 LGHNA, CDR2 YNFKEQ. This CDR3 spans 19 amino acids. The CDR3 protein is CASSQDGGFGRLNTGELFF. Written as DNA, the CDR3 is TGTGCCAGCAGCCAAGACGGGGGTTTCGGGCGGTTGAACACCGGGGAGCTGTTTTTT.

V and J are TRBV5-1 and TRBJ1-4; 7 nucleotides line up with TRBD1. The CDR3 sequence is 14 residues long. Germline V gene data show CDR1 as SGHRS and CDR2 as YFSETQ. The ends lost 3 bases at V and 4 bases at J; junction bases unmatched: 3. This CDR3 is CASSSRGVNEKLFF. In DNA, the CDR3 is TGCGCCAGCAGCTCCAGGGGGGTTAATGAAAAACTGTTTTTT. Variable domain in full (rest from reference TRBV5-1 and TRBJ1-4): KAGVTQTPRYLIKTRGQQVTLSCSPISGHRSVSWYQQTPGQGLQFLFEYFSETQRNKGNFPGRFSGRQFSNSRSEMNVSTLELGDSALYLCASSSRGVNEKLFFGSGTQLSVL.

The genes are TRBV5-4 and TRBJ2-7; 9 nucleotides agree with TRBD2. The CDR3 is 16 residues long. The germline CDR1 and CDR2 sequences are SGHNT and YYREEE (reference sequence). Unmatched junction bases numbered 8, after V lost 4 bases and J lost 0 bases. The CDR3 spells CASSARAGGNSYEQYF. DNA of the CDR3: TGTGCCAGCAGCGCAAGGGCGGGAGGGAACTCCTACGAGCAGTACTTC.

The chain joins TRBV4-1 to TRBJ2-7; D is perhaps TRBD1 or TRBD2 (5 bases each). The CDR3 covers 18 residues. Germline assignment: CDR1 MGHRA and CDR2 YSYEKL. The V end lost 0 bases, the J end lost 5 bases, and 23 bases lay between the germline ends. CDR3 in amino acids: CASSQDQELGPGRNEQYF. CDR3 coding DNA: TGCGCCAGCAGCCAAGATCAAGAGCTGGGACCAGGGCGGAACGAGCAGTACTTC.

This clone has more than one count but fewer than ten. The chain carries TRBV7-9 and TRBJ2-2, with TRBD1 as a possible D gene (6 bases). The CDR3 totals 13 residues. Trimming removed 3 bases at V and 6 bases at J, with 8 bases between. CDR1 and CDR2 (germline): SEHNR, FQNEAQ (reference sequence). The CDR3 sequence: CASSFGQPGELFF. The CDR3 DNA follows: TGTGCCAGCAGCTTTGGACAGCCCGGGGAGCTGTTTTTT. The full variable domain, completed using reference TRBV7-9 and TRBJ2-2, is DTGVSQNPRHKITKRGQNVTFRCDPISEHNRLYWYRQTLGQGPEFLTYFQNEAQLEKSRLLSDRFSAERPKGSFSTLEIQRTEQGDSAMYLCASSFGQPGELFFGEGSRLTVL.

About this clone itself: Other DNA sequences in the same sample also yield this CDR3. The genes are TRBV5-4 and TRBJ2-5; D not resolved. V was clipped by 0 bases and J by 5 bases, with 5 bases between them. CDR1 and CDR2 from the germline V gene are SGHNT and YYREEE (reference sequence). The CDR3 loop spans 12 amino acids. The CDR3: CASSLASETQYF. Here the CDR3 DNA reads TGTGCCAGCAGCTTGGCCTCGGAGACCCAGTACTTC.

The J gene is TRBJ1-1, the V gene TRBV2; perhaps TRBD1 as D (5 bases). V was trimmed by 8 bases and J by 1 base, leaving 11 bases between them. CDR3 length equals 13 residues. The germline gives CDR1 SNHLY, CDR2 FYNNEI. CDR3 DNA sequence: TGTGCCAGCTCCAGGGTGGGGAACACTGAAGCTTTCTTT. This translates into CASSRVGNTEAFF.

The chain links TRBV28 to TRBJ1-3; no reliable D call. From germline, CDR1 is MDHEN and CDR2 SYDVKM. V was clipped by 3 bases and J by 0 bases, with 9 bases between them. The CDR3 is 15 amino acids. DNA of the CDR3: TGTGCCAGCAGTTTCGCTCAGAACTCTGGAAACACCATATATTTT. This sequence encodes CASSFAQNSGNTIYF.

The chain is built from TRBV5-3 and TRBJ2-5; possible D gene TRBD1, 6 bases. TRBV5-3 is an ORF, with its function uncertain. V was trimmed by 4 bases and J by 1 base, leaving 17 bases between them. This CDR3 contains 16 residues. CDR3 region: CARSGVNRDGQETQYF. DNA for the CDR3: TGTGCCAGAAGCGGGGTTAACAGGGACGGCCAAGAGACCCAGTACTTC.

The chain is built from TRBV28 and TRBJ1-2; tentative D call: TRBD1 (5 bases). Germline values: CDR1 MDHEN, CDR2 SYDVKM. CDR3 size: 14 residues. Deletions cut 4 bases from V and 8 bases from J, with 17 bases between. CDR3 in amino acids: CASSSPRRDVGYTF. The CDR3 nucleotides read TGTGCCAGCAGTTCCCCAAGGAGGGACGTCGGCTACACCTTC.

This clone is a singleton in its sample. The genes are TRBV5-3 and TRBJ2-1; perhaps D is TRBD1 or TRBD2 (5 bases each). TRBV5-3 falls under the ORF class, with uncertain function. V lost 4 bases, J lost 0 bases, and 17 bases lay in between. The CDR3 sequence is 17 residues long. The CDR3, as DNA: TGTGCCAGAAGCATACGTCCAGGGACCCTCTCCTACAATGAGCAGTTCTTC. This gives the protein CARSIRPGTLSYNEQFF.

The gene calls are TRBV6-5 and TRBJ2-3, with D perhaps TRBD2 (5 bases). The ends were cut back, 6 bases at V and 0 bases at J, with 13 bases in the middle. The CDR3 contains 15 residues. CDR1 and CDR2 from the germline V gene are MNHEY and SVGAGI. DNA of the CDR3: TGTGCCAGCAGCCCCCGGGAACCTAGCACAGATACGCAGTATTTT. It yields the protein CASSPREPSTDTQYF.

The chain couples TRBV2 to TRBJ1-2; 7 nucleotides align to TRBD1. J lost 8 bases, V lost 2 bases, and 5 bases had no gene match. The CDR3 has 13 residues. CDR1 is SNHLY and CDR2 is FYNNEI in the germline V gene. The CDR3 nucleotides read TGTGCCAGCAGTGAAACCAGGGGGGGAGGCTACACCTTC. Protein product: CASSETRGGGYTF.

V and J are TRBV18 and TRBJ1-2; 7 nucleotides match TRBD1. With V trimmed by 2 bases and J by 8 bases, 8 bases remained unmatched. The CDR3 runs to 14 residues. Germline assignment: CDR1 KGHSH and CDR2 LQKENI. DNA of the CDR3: TGTGCCAGCTCACCAGCGGGGACAGTTGGCGGCTACACCTTC. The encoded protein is CASSPAGTVGGYTF.

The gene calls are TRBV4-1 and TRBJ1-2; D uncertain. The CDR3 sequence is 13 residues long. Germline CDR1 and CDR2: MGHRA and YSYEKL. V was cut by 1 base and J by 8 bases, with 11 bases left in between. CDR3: CASSQGVLEGYTF. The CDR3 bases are TGCGCCAGCAGCCAAGGGGTTCTGGAGGGCTACACCTTC.

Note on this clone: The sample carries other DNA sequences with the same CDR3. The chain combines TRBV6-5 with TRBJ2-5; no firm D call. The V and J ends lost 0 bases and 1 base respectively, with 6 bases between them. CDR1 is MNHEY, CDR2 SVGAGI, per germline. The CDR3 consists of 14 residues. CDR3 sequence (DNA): TGTGCCAGCAGTTACTCGGGGTCCCAAGAGACCCAGTACTTC. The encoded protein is CASSYSGSQETQYF.

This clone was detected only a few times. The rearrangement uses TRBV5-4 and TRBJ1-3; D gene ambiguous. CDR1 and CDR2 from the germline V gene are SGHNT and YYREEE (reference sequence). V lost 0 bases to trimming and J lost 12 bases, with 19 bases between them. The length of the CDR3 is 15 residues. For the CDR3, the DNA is TGTGCCAGCAGCTTGGATCTGGGGATTGACGGGGTCATATATTTT. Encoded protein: CASSLDLGIDGVIYF.

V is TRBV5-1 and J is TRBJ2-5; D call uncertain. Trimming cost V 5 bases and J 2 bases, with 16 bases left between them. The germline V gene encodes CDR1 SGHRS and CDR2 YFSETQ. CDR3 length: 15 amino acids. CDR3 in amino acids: CASSNMGPKQETQYF. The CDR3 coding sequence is TGCGCCAGCAGTAATATGGGTCCTAAGCAAGAGACCCAGTACTTC.

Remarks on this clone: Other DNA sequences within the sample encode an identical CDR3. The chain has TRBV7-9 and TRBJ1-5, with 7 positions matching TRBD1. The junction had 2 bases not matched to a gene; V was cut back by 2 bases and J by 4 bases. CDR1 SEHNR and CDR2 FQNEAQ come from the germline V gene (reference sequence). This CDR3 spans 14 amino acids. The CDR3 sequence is CASSLQGGNQPQHF. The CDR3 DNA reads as TGTGCCAGCAGCTTACAGGGGGGTAATCAGCCCCAGCATTTT.

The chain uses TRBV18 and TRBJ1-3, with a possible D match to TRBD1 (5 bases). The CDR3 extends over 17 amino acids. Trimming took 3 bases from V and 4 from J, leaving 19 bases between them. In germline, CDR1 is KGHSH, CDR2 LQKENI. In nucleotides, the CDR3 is TGTGCCAGCTCACCCACAAGGGTGGGGGTAGCAGGAAACACCATATATTTT. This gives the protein CASSPTRVGVAGNTIYF.

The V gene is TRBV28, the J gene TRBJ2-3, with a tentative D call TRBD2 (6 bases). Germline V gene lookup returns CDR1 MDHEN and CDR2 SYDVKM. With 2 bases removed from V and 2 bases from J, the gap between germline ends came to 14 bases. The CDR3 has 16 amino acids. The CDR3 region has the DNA TGTGCCAGCAGTTTAACCGTAGCGGCCTCCACAGATACGCAGTATTTT. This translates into CASSLTVAASTDTQYF. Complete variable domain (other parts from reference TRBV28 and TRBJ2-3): DVKVTQSSRYLVKRTGEKVFLECVQDMDHENMFWYRQDPGLGLRLIYFSYDVKMKEKGDIPEGYSVSREKKERFSLILESASTNQTSMYLCASSLTVAASTDTQYFGPGTRLTVL.

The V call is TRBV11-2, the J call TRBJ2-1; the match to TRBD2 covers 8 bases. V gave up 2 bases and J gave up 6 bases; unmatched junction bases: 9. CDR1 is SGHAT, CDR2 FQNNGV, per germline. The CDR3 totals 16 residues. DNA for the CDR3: TGTGCCAGCAGCTTAATAACGGGACTAGGTTCCAATGAGCAGTTCTTC. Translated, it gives CASSLITGLGSNEQFF.

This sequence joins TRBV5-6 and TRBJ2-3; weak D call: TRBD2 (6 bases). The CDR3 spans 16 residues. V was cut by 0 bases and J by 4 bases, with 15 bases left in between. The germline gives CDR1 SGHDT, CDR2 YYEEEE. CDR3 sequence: CASSLVEGRGADTQYF. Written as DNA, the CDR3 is TGTGCCAGCAGCTTGGTGGAGGGAAGAGGGGCAGATACGCAGTATTTT.

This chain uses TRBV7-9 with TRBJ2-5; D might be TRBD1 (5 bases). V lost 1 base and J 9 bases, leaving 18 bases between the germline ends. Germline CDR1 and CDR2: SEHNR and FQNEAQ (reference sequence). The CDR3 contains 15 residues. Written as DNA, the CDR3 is TGTGCCAGCAGCTTAGATGGTGTCAGGGAAGGTTCCCAGTACTTC. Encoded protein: CASSLDGVREGSQYF.

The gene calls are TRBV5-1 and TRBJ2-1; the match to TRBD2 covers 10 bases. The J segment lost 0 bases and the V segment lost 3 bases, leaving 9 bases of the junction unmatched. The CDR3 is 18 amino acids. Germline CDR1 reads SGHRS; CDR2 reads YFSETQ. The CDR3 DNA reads TGCGCCAGCAGCTCCTCTAGCGGGAGTACCAGCTCCTACAATGAGCAGTTCTTC. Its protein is CASSSSSGSTSSYNEQFF.